Following are 8 T cell receptor beta chains from one sample sequenced in a study of Tregs in tolerant kidney transplant recipients. Profiled with immunoSEQ multiplex PCR; TCRdb holds only in-frame clones, not every one. Among tens of thousands of clones, around 98% were seen once, and the ten largest hold 0.34%. Here the sequenced sample was Tregs from blood, taken before the transplant. Receptors originate from a human donor who received a combined kidney and bone marrow transplant.

This chain connects TRBV7-8 to TRBJ2-5; 7 nucleotides agree with TRBD2. The CDR3 spans 15 residues. Germline V gives CDR1 SGHVS, CDR2 FQNEAQ. After removal of 5 bases from V and 4 bases from J, the junction contained 10 bases not matched to a gene. The chain's CDR3 is CASSLGRVEGETQYF. The DNA of the CDR3 is TGTGCCAGCAGCCTAGGGAGGGTAGAGGGAGAGACCCAGTACTTC.

This rearrangement joins TRBV9 to TRBJ2-2, with 9 nucleotides matching TRBD2. The CDR3 runs to 17 residues. V shed 2 bases, J shed 7 bases, and the junction held 12 bases outside the gene matches. Per the germline V gene, CDR1 is SGDLS and CDR2 is YYNGEE. The CDR3 region has the DNA TGTGCCAGCAGCGTTTATTCGGGACTAGCAAGCAACGGGGAGCTGTTTTTT. This sequence encodes CASSVYSGLASNGELFF. Using reference TRBV9 and TRBJ2-2 for the parts outside the CDR3, the full variable domain is DSGVTQTPKHLITATGQRVTLRCSPRSGDLSVYWYQQSLDQGLQFLIQYYNGEERAKGNILERFSAQQFPDLHSELNLSSLELGDSALYFCASSVYSGLASNGELFFGEGSRLTVL.

This clone was seen only once. The gene calls are TRBV4-1 and TRBJ2-5; D gene unclear. The V end lost 0 bases, the J end lost 2 bases, and 10 bases lay between the germline ends. The CDR3 sequence is 15 residues long. Germline CDR1 and CDR2: MGHRA and YSYEKL. The CDR3 DNA is TGCGCCAGCAGCCAAGATCTTCCAGGACAAGAGACCCAGTACTTC. Protein sequence: CASSQDLPGQETQYF.

The rearrangement links TRBV7-9 to TRBJ2-2; D gene unclear. Trimming cost V 5 bases and J 3 bases, with 13 bases left between them. In germline, CDR1 is SEHNR, CDR2 FQNEAQ (reference sequence). This CDR3 spans 15 amino acids. The CDR3 protein is CASSPRLAYTGELFF. CDR3 nucleotide sequence: TGTGCCAGCAGCCCCAGGTTGGCCTACACCGGGGAGCTGTTTTTT.

This chain joins TRBV27 and TRBJ1-2; 9 bases match TRBD1. CDR1 and CDR2 from the germline V gene are MNHEY and SMNVEV (reference sequence). The CDR3 consists of 16 residues. The J segment lost 4 bases and the V segment lost 3 bases, leaving 9 bases of the junction unmatched. The CDR3 region is CASSFTRTGAGYGYTF. The DNA for the CDR3 is TGTGCCAGCAGTTTTACTCGGACAGGGGCTGGCTATGGCTACACCTTC.

The chain employs TRBV11-3 and TRBJ1-3; D call uncertain. V was trimmed by 5 bases and J by 0 bases, leaving 8 bases between them. Germline CDR1 reads SGHNT; CDR2 reads YENEEA. The CDR3 has 14 amino acids. The CDR3 loop is CASSHGVSGNTIYF. In DNA, the CDR3 is TGTGCCAGCAGCCACGGGGTCTCTGGAAACACCATATATTTT.

The chain combines TRBV19 with TRBJ1-2, with TRBD1 matching over 7 bases. The V segment lost 3 bases and the J segment 4 bases; nucleotides outside the gene matches: 11. The CDR3 totals 16 residues. Germline CDR1 LNHDA, CDR2 SQIVND (reference sequence). The CDR3 DNA reads TGTGCCAGTAGTATCCCAAACAGGGGTTACGGCTATGGCTACACCTTC. Translated: CASSIPNRGYGYGYTF.

The chain combines TRBV9 with TRBJ1-1; tentative D call: TRBD1 (5 bases). CDR1 and CDR2 (germline): SGDLS, YYNGEE. The CDR3 totals 14 residues. The V gene lost 2 bases and the J gene lost 3 bases, with 11 bases spanning the gap. The DNA for the CDR3 is TGTGCCAGCAGCGTTGGGGCCCTCGACACTGAAGCTTTCTTT. Its translation is CASSVGALDTEAFF.